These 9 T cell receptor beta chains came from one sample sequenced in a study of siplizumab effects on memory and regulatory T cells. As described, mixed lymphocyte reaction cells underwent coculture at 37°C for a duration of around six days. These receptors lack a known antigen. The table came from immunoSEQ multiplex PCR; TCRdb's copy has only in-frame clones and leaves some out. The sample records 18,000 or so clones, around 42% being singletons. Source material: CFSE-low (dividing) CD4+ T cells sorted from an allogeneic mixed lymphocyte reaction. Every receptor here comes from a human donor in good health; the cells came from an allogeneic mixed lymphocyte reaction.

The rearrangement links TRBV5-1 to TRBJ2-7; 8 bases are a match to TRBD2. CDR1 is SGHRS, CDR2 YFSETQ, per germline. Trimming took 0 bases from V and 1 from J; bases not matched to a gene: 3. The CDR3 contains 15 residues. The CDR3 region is CASSLDIAGSYEQYF. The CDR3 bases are TGCGCCAGCAGCTTGGATATAGCGGGGTCCTACGAGCAGTACTTC.

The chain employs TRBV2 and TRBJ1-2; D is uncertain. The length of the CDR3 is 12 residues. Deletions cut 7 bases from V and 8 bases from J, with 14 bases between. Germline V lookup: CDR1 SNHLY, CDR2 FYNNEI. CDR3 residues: CASTIQRQGYTF. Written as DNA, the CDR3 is TGTGCCAGCACCATTCAGAGGCAGGGCTACACCTTC.

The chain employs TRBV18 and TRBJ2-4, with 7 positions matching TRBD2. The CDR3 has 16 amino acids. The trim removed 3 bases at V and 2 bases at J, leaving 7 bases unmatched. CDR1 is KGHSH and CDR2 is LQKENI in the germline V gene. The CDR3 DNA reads TGTGCCAGCTCACCTCTATTGGGGGGGACCAAAAACATTCAGTACTTC. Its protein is CASSPLLGGTKNIQYF.

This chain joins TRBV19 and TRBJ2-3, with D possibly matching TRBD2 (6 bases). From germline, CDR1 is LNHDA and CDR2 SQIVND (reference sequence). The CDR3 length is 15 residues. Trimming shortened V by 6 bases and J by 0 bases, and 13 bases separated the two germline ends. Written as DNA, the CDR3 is TGTGCCAGTAGAGGCCGGGGACTCAGCACAGATACGCAGTATTTT. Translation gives CASRGRGLSTDTQYF. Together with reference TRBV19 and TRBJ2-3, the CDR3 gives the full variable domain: DGGITQSPKYLFRKEGQNVTLSCEQNLNHDAMYWYRQDPGQGLRLIYYSQIVNDFQKGDIAEGYSVSREKKESFPLTVTSAQKNPTAFYLCASRGRGLSTDTQYFGPGTRLTVL.

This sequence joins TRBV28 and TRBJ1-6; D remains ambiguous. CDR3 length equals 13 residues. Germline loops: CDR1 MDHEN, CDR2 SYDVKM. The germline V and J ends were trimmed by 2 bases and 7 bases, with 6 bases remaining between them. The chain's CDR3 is CASSLDWNSPLHF. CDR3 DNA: TGTGCCAGCAGTTTAGACTGGAATTCACCCCTCCACTTT.

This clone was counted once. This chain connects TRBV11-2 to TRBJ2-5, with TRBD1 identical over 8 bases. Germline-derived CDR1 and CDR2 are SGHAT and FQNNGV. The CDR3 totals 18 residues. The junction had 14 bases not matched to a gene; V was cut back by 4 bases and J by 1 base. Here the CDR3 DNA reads TGTGCCAGCAGCTGGCAGGGGGCGAGTCTTAGGACCCAAGAGACCCAGTACTTC. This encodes CASSWQGASLRTQETQYF.

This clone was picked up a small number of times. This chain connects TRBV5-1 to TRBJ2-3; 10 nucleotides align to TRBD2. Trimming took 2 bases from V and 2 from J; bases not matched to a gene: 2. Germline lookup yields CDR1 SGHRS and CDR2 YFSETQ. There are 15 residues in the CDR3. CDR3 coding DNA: TGCGCCAGCAGCTTTGGGACTAGCGACACAGATACGCAGTATTTT. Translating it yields CASSFGTSDTDTQYF. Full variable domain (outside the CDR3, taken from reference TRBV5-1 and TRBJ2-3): KAGVTQTPRYLIKTRGQQVTLSCSPISGHRSVSWYQQTPGQGLQFLFEYFSETQRNKGNFPGRFSGRQFSNSRSEMNVSTLELGDSALYLCASSFGTSDTDTQYFGPGTRLTVL.

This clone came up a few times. Here the CDR3 reads CASSPSSGATSGNEQFF. As DNA, the CDR3 is TGTGCCAGTAGTCCTTCTAGCGGGGCCACCTCCGGCAATGAGCAGTTCTTC. This rearrangement joins TRBV19 to TRBJ2-1; 9 bases are a match to TRBD2. Germline loops: CDR1 LNHDA, CDR2 SQIVND (reference sequence). There are 17 residues in the CDR3. Losses at the gene ends were 5 bases for V and 6 bases for J; bases not matched to a gene: 14.

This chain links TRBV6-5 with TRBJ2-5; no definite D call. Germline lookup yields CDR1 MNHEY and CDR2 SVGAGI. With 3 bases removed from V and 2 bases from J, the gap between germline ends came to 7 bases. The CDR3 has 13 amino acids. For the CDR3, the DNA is TGTGCCAGCAGTTATCGCTGGCAAGAGACCCAGTACTTC. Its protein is CASSYRWQETQYF.